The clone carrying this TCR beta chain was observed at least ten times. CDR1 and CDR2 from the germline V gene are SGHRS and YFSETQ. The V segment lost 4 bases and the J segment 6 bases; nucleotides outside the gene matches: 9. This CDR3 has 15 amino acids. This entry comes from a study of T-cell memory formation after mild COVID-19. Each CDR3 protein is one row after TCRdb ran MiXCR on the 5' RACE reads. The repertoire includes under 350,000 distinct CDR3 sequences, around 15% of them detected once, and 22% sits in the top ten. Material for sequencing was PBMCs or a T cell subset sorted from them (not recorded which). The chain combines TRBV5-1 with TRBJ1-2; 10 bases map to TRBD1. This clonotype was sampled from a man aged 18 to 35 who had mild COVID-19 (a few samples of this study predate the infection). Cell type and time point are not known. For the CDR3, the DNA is TGCGCCAGCAGCCGGGGGACAGGGGTAGGAAATGGCTACACCTTC. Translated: CASSRGTGVGNGYTF.